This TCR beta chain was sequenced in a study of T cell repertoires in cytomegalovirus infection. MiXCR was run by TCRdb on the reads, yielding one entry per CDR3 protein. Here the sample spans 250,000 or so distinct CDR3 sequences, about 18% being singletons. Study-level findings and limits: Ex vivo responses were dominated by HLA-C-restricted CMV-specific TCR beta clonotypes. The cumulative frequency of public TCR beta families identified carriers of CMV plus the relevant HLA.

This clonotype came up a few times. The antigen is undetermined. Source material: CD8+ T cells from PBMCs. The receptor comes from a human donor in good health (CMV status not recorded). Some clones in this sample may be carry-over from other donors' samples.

CDR3 sequence (DNA): TGTGCCAGTACCGGGACAGGAAACACCATATATTTT. Translated, it gives CASTGTGNTIYF. The chain is built from TRBV19 and TRBJ1-3; perhaps TRBD1 as D (6 bases). Trimming cost V 7 bases and J 4 bases, with 8 bases left between them. CDR3 length: 12 amino acids. CDR1 and CDR2 from the germline V gene are LNHDA and SQIVND (reference sequence).